This T cell receptor beta chain was captured by sequencing in a study of T-cell memory formation after mild COVID-19. Study-level information: Largely, TCR clusters stayed within a single donor.

Using its own MiXCR run on the 5' RACE reads, TCRdb lists one record per CDR3 protein. The profile shows around 530,000 distinct CDR3 sequences, about 20% of them singletons. Overall study findings and caveats: Contracting CD4+ clones sat mainly in CM and EM; CD8+ in EMRA. Pre-infection memory already had some responding clones, implying cross-reactive memory joined.

V was clipped by 2 bases and J by 6 bases, with 1 base between them. The CDR3 spans 11 residues. Germline CDR1 is SGHVS and CDR2 is FNYEAQ. There are many counts of this clonotype. Its antigen is as yet unknown. Sequenced input: PBMCs or a T cell subset sorted from them (not recorded which). V usage is TRBV7-6 and J usage is TRBJ2-2; no firm D call. The receptor was derived from an adult woman who had mild COVID-19 (a few samples of this study predate the infection). Cell type and time point are not known. This CDR3 is CASSLSGELFF. CDR3 DNA sequence: TGTGCCAGCAGCTTATCCGGGGAGCTGTTTTTT. Using reference TRBV7-6 and TRBJ2-2 for the parts outside the CDR3, the full variable domain is GAGVSQSPRYKVTKRGQDVALRCDPISGHVSLYWYRQALGQGPEFLTYFNYEAQQDKSGLPNDRFSAERPEGSISTLTIQRTEQRDSAMYRCASSLSGELFFGEGSRLTVL.